A single sample is the source of the 18 T cell receptor beta chains below, sequenced in a study of T-cell reconstitution after alpha-beta-depleted transplantation in children. The authors prepared the TCRbeta library with unique molecular identifiers. TCRdb used MiXCR to reprocess the PCR reads, holding one entry per CDR3 protein. The sample lists hundreds of thousands of distinct CDR3 sequences; roughly a tenth were seen once. The sequencing used PBMCs, collected before TCRalphabeta/CD19-depleted stem cell transplant. The receptors were gathered from a child aged 2 to 10 with inherited bone marrow failure, due to receive a stem cell transplant.

On this clonotype itself: Possible read error: a much larger clone is one base away. The V and J genes are TRBV5-1 and TRBJ2-2; TRBD2 agrees at 8 bases. Germline V gives CDR1 SGHRS, CDR2 YFSETQ. This CDR3 comprises 16 residues. The CDR3 here is CASSLALAGLSGELYF. The CDR3 DNA sequence: TGCGCCAGCAGCTTGGCCCTAGCGGGTTTATCTGGGGAGCTGTATTTT.

This clonotype was detected many times. In DNA form, the CDR3 reads TGCAGCGTTGAAGAAGGTTGGGGGAACGGAAACACCATATATTTT. As protein: CSVEEGWGNGNTIYF. This chain connects TRBV29-1 to TRBJ1-3; perhaps TRBD1 as D (5 bases). The CDR3 totals 15 residues. The germline V gene has CDR1 SQVTM and CDR2 ANQGSEA. V lost 0 bases and J lost 4, with 13 bases in between. Combining the CDR3 with reference TRBV29-1 and TRBJ1-3 gives the whole variable domain SAVISQKPSRDICQRGTSLTIQCQVDSQVTMMFWYRQQPGQSLTLIATANQGSEATYESGFVIDKFPISRPNLTFSTLTVSNMSPEDSSIYLCSVEEGWGNGNTIYFGEGSWLTVV.

The V and J genes are TRBV28 and TRBJ1-5; no clear D gene. The CDR3 is made up of 16 amino acids. Germline V gene sequence: CDR1 MDHEN, CDR2 SYDVKM. V lost 2 bases, J lost 5 bases, and 16 bases lay in between. CDR3 nucleotides: TGTGCCAGCAGTTTAGGGGTCACCCCCGAGTATCAGCCCCAGCATTTT. This codes for CASSLGVTPEYQPQHF.

Concerning this clonotype itself: Just one base apart from a much larger clone, this may be a read error. CDR3 residues: CASSDRDSTYEQYF. CDR3 DNA: TGTGCCAGCAGCGATCGGGACTCTACATACGAGCAGTACTTC. The V gene is TRBV27, the J gene TRBJ2-7; possible D gene TRBD2, 6 bases. CDR1 is MNHEY, CDR2 SMNVEV, per germline (reference sequence). The CDR3 totals 14 residues. Trimming left V 6 bases short and J 4 bases short, with 16 bases between.

This clonotype was counted ten times or more. The CDR3 sequence: CAISDGASSRPQHF. CDR3 in DNA: TGTGCCATCAGTGATGGAGCGTCCTCGCGGCCCCAGCATTTT. The gene calls are TRBV10-3 and TRBJ1-5, with no clear D. V lost 3 bases, J lost 9 bases, and 15 bases lay in between. CDR1 and CDR2 from the germline V gene are ENHRY and SYGVKD. The CDR3 length is 14 residues.

Points on this clonotype: This may come from a read error, since a much larger clone is one base off. V and J are TRBV5-1 and TRBJ2-1, with no clear D. Germline CDR1 reads SGHRS; CDR2 reads YFSETQ. Between the trimmed V and J ends, which lost 4 bases and 6 bases, there was a span of 17 bases. The CDR3 covers 15 residues. The CDR3 nucleotides read TGCGCCAGCAGCACCGGGCCCACTAACTGCAATGAGCAGTTCTTC. Its translation: CASSTGPTNCNEQFF.

There are many counts of this clonotype. The chain joins TRBV5-1 to TRBJ2-1; 9 positions match TRBD2. V dropped 3 bases and J dropped 7; count of bases not matched to a gene: 8. The CDR3 spans 15 residues. Germline V CDR1 and CDR2: SGHRS, YFSETQ. This CDR3 reads CASSSLRLAANEQFF. The CDR3 nucleotides are TGCGCCAGCAGCTCGCTAAGACTAGCGGCTAATGAGCAGTTCTTC.

Concerning this clonotype itself: Possible read error: a much larger clone is one base away. The chain uses TRBV3-1 and TRBJ2-7, with no clear D. Germline CDR1 LGHDT, CDR2 YNNKEL (reference sequence). This CDR3 region has 16 residues. V was clipped by 2 bases and J by 3 bases, with 17 bases between them. The CDR3 sequence is CASSQIATETGYEQYF. The CDR3 coding sequence is TGTGCCAGCAGCCAAATCGCAACGGAAACGGGCTACGAGCAGTACTTC.

The table lists this clonotype with many counts. This rearrangement joins TRBV12-3 or TRBV12-4 to TRBJ2-1; D not resolved. Trimming removed 4 bases from V and 10 bases from J, with 8 bases in between. The CDR3 has 11 amino acids. The CDR3 coding sequence is TGTGCCAGCAGTTCGCCGGCAGAGCAGTTCTTC. This encodes CASSSPAEQFF.

CDR3: CASVMGASSYNEQFF. The CDR3 DNA reads as TGTGCCAGCGTCATGGGGGCTAGCTCCTACAATGAGCAGTTCTTC. The chain links TRBV7-2 to TRBJ2-1; D perhaps matches TRBD1 (6 bases). The germline V gene encodes CDR1 SGHTA and CDR2 FQGNSA. The CDR3 sequence is 15 residues long. V lost 8 bases and J lost 0, with 14 bases in between.

This clonotype was counted only a few times. V is TRBV28 and J is TRBJ2-1; 9 nucleotides agree with TRBD2. With 2 bases clipped from V and 8 bases from J, the junction kept 10 bases outside the gene matches. Looked up from germline, CDR1 is MDHEN and CDR2 is SYDVKM. The CDR3 has 16 residues. The CDR3 DNA sequence: TGTGCCAGCAGTTTACTAGCGGGGAGGGGGCGCGATGAGCAGTTCTTC. Protein sequence: CASSLLAGRGRDEQFF.

V is TRBV5-1 and J is TRBJ1-1; possible D gene TRBD1, 6 bases. The V end was cut by 5 bases, the J end by 3 bases, with 14 bases between. The CDR3 contains 14 residues. CDR1 and CDR2 (germline): SGHRS, YFSETQ. CDR3 DNA sequence: TGCGCCAGCAGACAGGGCGGGGGGCACACTGAAGCTTTCTTT. Protein product: CASRQGGGHTEAFF. The full variable domain, completed using reference TRBV5-1 and TRBJ1-1, is KAGVTQTPRYLIKTRGQQVTLSCSPISGHRSVSWYQQTPGQGLQFLFEYFSETQRNKGNFPGRFSGRQFSNSRSEMNVSTLELGDSALYLCASRQGGGHTEAFFGQGTRLTVV.

This clonotype was seen at least ten times. The J gene is TRBJ2-7, the V gene TRBV7-2; D remains unclear. From germline, CDR1 is SGHTA and CDR2 FQGNSA. The CDR3 is 14 residues long. V lost 5 bases to trimming and J lost 5 bases, with 16 bases between them. The CDR3 loop is CASSPHFPIDEQYF. As DNA, the CDR3 is TGTGCCAGCAGCCCACATTTCCCCATAGACGAGCAGTACTTC.

This clonotype was seen at least ten times. DNA for the CDR3: TGTGCCAGCAGTTTACGGGGTGTGGCCTATGGCTACACCTTC. It is translated as CASSLRGVAYGYTF. This chain uses TRBV12-3 or TRBV12-4 with TRBJ1-2; D remains unclear. CDR3 length: 14 amino acids. Deletions cut 2 bases from V and 4 bases from J, with 11 bases between.

This clonotype appeared many times. V gene TRBV20-1 combines with J gene TRBJ2-1, with TRBD1 matching over 9 bases. This CDR3 has 13 residues. V shed 4 bases, J shed 10 bases, and the junction held 8 bases outside the gene matches. Per germline, CDR1 DFQATT and CDR2 SNEGSKA (reference sequence). The CDR3: CSATIWDRDEQFF. The CDR3 DNA is TGCAGTGCTACCATCTGGGACAGGGACGAGCAGTTCTTC.

This clonotype was seen repeatedly, ten times or more. The chain uses TRBV7-2 and TRBJ2-1, with D maybe TRBD2 (6 bases). The V gene lost 3 bases and the J gene lost 0 bases, with 9 bases spanning the gap. The CDR3 loop spans 15 amino acids. CDR1 is SGHTA and CDR2 is FQGNSA in the germline V gene. Here the CDR3 reads CASSFRGYSYNEQFF. CDR3 bases: TGTGCCAGCAGCTTTCGGGGGTACTCCTACAATGAGCAGTTCTTC. Full variable domain (rest looked up from reference TRBV7-2 and TRBJ2-1): GAGVSQSPSNKVTEKGKDVELRCDPISGHTALYWYRQSLGQGLEFLIYFQGNSAPDKSGLPSDRFSAERTGGSVSTLTIQRTQQEDSAVYLCASSFRGYSYNEQFFGPGTRLTVL.

Ten or more counts support this clonotype. The gene calls are TRBV29-1 and TRBJ2-5; perhaps TRBD1 as D (6 bases). Deletions cut 7 bases from V and 5 bases from J, with 14 bases between. Germline CDR1 is SQVTM and CDR2 is ANQGSEA. This CDR3 comprises 12 residues. The CDR3 loop reads CSAIQGRETQYF. Written as DNA, the CDR3 is TGCAGCGCAATCCAGGGGCGGGAGACCCAGTACTTC.

This clonotype was observed many times. This chain links TRBV20-1 with TRBJ1-6; no clear D gene. The V end lost 0 bases, the J end lost 1 base, and 7 bases lay between the germline ends. Germline lookup yields CDR1 DFQATT and CDR2 SNEGSKA (reference sequence). The CDR3 sequence is 15 residues long. The CDR3 nucleotides read TGCAGTGCTAGAGATCTCGTGTCCTATAATTCACCCCTCCACTTT. Protein product: CSARDLVSYNSPLHF.